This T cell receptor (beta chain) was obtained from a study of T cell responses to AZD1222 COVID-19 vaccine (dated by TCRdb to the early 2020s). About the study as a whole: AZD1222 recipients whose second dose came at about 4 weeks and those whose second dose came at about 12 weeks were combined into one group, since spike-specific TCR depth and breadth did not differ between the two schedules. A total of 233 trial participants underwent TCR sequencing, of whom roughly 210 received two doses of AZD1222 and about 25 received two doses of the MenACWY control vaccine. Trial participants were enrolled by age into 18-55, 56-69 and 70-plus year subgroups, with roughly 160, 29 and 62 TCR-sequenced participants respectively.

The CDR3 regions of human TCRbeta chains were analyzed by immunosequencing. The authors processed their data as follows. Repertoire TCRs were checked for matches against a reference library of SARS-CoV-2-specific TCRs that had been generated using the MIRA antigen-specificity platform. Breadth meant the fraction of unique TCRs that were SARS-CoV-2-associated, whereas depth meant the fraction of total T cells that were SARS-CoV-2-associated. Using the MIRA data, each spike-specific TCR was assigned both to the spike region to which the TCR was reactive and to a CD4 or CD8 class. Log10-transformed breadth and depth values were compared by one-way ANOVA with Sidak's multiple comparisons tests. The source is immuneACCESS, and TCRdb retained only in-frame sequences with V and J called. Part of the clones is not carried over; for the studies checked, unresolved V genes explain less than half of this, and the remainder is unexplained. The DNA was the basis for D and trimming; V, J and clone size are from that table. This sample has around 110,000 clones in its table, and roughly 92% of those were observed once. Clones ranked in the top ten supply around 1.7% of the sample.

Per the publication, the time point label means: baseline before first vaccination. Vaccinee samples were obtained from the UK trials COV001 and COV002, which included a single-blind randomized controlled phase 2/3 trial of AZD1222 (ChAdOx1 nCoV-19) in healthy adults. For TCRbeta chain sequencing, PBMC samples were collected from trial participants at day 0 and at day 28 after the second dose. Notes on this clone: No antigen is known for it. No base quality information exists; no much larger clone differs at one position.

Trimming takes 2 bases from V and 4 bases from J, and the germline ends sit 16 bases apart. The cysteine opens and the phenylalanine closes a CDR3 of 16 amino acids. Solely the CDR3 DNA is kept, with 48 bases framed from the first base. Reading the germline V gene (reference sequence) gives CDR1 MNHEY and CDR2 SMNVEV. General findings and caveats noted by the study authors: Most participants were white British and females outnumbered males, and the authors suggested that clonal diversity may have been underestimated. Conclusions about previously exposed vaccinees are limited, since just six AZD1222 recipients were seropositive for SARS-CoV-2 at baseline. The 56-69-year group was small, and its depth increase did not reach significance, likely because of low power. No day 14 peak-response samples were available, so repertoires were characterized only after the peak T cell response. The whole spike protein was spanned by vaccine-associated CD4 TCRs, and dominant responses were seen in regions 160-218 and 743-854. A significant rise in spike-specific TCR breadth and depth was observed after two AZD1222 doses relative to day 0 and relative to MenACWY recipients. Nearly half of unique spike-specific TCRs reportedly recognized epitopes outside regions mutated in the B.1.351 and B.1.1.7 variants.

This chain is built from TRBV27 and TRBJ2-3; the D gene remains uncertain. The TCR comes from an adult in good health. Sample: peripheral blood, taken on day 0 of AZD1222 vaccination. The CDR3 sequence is CASSLGPGNFADTQYF. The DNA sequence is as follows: TGTGCCAGCAGTTTAGGTCCAGGTAATTTCGCAGATACGCAGTATTTT.